This T cell receptor beta chain emerged from a study of blood T cell repertoires in COVID-19 (dated by TCRdb to 2020 to 2022). A note on the overall study: Samples from collaborators originated in the United States, Italy and Spain and spanned both the acute and convalescent phases of COVID-19. The material from the prospective study consisted of cDNA or gDNA derived from T cells, B-cell-depleted T cells, or PBMCs. Subjects who had been exposed to COVID-19, were actively infected with it, or had recovered from it provided the deeply sampled blood TCRbeta repertoires that made up the dataset. The repertoires were released in a freely available public database meant as a resource for research on the immune response to SARS-CoV-2. The samples were drawn from the first 160 participants of the ongoing ImmuneRACE study and from 1,200 or so subjects provided by 6 global collaborators. Sample metadata almost always included a de-identified subject ID, COVID-19 status, age in years and sex. HLA class I and class II types, where available, came from metadata supplied by the sample provider rather than from assay-based typing. The research as a whole found: The amount of clinical and demographic metadata varied by source and participant and was provided uncurated.

The collaborating institutions used their own protocols to collect whole blood in K2EDTA tubes. For TCRbeta analysis, collaborators shipped samples in one of three forms: frozen whole blood, isolated PBMCs, or DNA extracted from either of those sample types. A note on this clone: Its recognized antigen is unknown. Base qualities were left out, and no much larger clone turns up one base away.

TCRbeta CDR3 regions were amplified from genomic DNA by means of the immunoSEQ Assay, a bias-controlled multiplex PCR. For the original study's pipeline: Within the assay, amplification of reference gene primers was used to estimate how many nucleated cells each sample contained. Sequence reads were collapsed and filtered to measure the absolute abundance of every unique TCRbeta CDR3 rearrangement. For each sample, productive Simpson clonality was calculated as the square root of Simpson's diversity index over productive rearrangements. The immuneACCESS repertoire file appears here via TCRdb, limited to in-frame rearrangements. These files lack a portion of the clones; in checked studies, under half of the deficit traces to unresolved V genes, and the cause of the others is not known. For V, J and clone size, that table is used; D and trimming come from the DNA. The sample table lists 95,000 to 100,000 clones, about 92% of them with a count of one. 5.7% of the sample is in the top ten clones.

Based on the germline V gene (reference sequence), the CDR1 and CDR2 sequences are SEHNR and FQNEAQ. V is trimmed back by 1 base and J by 8 bases, and the junction contains 7 bases that no gene match accounts for. The CDR3 goes from the cysteine to the phenylalanine over 15 residues. Only the CDR3 portion is preserved as DNA: 45 bases, with reading frame beginning at the first base. Sequencing was carried out using peripheral blood. This sequence originates from a man aged 50 to 60 with active COVID-19. This chain joins TRBV7-9 to TRBJ2-1, with 8 junctional bases fitting TRBD2. The bases are TGTGCCAGCAGCTTAGTTGGCGGGGGGCCCGATGAGCAGTTCTTC. Translated, this is CASSLVGGGPDEQFF.